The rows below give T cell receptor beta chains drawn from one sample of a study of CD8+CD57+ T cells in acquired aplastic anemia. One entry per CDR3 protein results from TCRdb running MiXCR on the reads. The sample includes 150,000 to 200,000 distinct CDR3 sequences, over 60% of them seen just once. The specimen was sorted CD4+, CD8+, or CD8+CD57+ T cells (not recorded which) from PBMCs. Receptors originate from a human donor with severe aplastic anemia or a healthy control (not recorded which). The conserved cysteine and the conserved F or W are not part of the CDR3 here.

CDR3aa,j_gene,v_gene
ASSGLERGDVYTQY,TRBJ2-3,TRBV5-4
SARIGSYEQY,TRBJ2-7,TRBV20-1
ASSYIGSSYNSPLH,TRBJ1-6,TRBV6-6
ASSPSGGGMVEKLF,TRBJ1-4,TRBV9
ASRKGGDSRFNEQF,TRBJ2-1,TRBV7-9
ASIPDRGLAPHTEAF,TRBJ1-1,TRBV7-6
ATSDGVYGYT,TRBJ1-2,TRBV24-1
SASPLAGGADEQY,TRBJ2-7,TRBV20-1
ASSLEVNQPQH,TRBJ1-5,TRBV7-9
ASSLAGDNEQF,TRBJ2-1,TRBV7-9
ASGVYEQY,TRBJ2-7,TRBV7-9
ASRTGMGNTGELF,TRBJ2-2,TRBV5-6
SARDPGTYEQY,TRBJ2-7,TRBV20-1
SVWGTGDTYEQY,TRBJ2-7,TRBV29-1
SATSETTIY,TRBJ1-3,TRBV20-1
ASSRQSWVGGYT,TRBJ1-2,TRBV7-9
SARSNTGELF,TRBJ2-2,TRBV20-1
ASSSPGTNQPQH,TRBJ1-5,TRBV7-2
ASSLTEGRQKLF,TRBJ1-4,TRBV2
ASSLVGGGPGEQY,TRBJ2-7,TRBV7-2
ASGDSVHIQY,TRBJ2-4,TRBV10-2
ASSVLTGGANYGYT,TRBJ1-2,TRBV7-6
ASSPMGSGANVLT,TRBJ2-6,TRBV7-9
ASSLLVRPEAF,TRBJ1-1,TRBV7-9
SVEVAALRRKY,TRBJ2-7,TRBV29-1
ASSAPRQGSSYEQY,TRBJ2-7,TRBV19
AISDPGQGIYEQY,TRBJ2-7,TRBV10-3
ASSRRLAGGPGEQF,TRBJ2-1,TRBV6-5
ASSLAATTSEQY,TRBJ2-7,TRBV7-9